Each of the 28 T cell receptor beta chains below was sequenced from the same sample in a study of graft-versus-host responses after intestinal transplantation. The antigens of these receptors remain unknown. Clones were sequenced by immunoSEQ multiplex PCR, and TCRdb holds only the in-frame ones, with some missing. The sample lists fewer than 120,000 clones; approximately 92% were seen once. The material sequenced was unstimulated CD8+ T cells sorted from spleen or lymph node cells, taken before intestinal transplant. Receptors were obtained from a human donor who received an intestinal transplant.

V gene TRBV27 combines with J gene TRBJ1-3; no definite D call. Germline CDR1 is MNHEY and CDR2 is SMNVEV (reference sequence). This CDR3 is 13 amino acids long. V was clipped by 0 bases and J by 1 base, with 1 base between them. The CDR3 bases are TGTGCCAGCAGTTTATCTTCTGGAAACACCATATATTTT. This encodes CASSLSSGNTIYF.

The CDR3: CASSPPFSTDTQYF. The DNA for the CDR3 is TGTGCCAGCAGCCCTCCCTTTAGCACAGATACGCAGTATTTT. The rearrangement joins TRBV14 to TRBJ2-3, with no clear D. Germline-derived CDR1 and CDR2 are SGHDN and FVKESK. This CDR3 region has 14 residues. V lost 4 bases and J lost 0, with 8 bases in between.

The rearrangement uses TRBV25-1 and TRBJ1-3; a weak D match, TRBD1 (5 bases). The V and J ends lost 5 bases and 4 bases respectively, with 12 bases between them. Per germline, CDR1 MGHDK and CDR2 SYGVNS. The CDR3 has 14 amino acids. CDR3 sequence: CASSSGKEGNTIYF. For the CDR3, the DNA is TGTGCCAGCAGTTCAGGGAAAGAGGGAAACACCATATATTTT.

Written as DNA, the CDR3 is TGTGCCAGCAGAGAACAACCATGGGGGATCACAGATACGCAGTATTTT. This gives the protein CASREQPWGITDTQYF. The V and J genes are TRBV27 and TRBJ2-3, with D possibly called TRBD1 or TRBD2 (5 bases each). The CDR3 is made up of 16 amino acids. V gave up 6 bases and J gave up 2 bases, with 18 bases separating them. Germline-derived CDR1 and CDR2 are MNHEY and SMNVEV (reference sequence).

The chain employs TRBV4-2 and TRBJ2-3; 12 nucleotides line up with TRBD2. Germline CDR1 LGHNA, CDR2 YNFKEQ. Trimming at V came to 4 bases and at J to 2 bases, leaving 13 bases not matched to a gene. The CDR3 has 19 amino acids. CDR3 DNA: TGTGCCAGCAGCCCATTGGGACTAGCGGGTAATCCACTCACAGATACGCAGTATTTT. It encodes CASSPLGLAGNPLTDTQYF.

The chain combines TRBV27 with TRBJ1-1; tentatively, D is TRBD1 (5 bases). The CDR3 covers 16 residues. The V gene's germline CDR1 is MNHEY and CDR2 SMNVEV (reference sequence). V lost 5 bases and J 0 bases, leaving 16 bases between the germline ends. Here the CDR3 DNA reads TGTGCCAGCAGTCTTGTGGCGGGGGTTATGAACACTGAAGCTTTCTTT. Translation: CASSLVAGVMNTEAFF.

The chain employs TRBV4-1 and TRBJ2-7; D is unresolved. V dropped 1 base and J dropped 0 bases, with 10 bases sitting between them. The CDR3 contains 15 residues. The germline gives CDR1 MGHRA, CDR2 YSYEKL. The CDR3 DNA reads as TGCGCCAGCAGCCAAGCGCACATCCGCTCCTACGAGCAGTACTTC. It codes for CASSQAHIRSYEQYF.

About this clone: The sample contains more than one DNA sequence encoding this CDR3. This chain joins TRBV6-5 and TRBJ2-1, with 11 bases fitting TRBD2. J gave up 8 bases and V 6 bases, and 9 bases lay outside the gene matches. The CDR3 loop spans 15 amino acids. CDR1 is MNHEY, CDR2 SVGAGI, per germline. The CDR3 region has the DNA TGTGCCAGCAGCCGTACTAGCGGGAGAGGGGATGAGCAGTTCTTC. This translates into CASSRTSGRGDEQFF.

In this sample, this clone turned up once. The chain links TRBV7-8 to TRBJ1-1; a weak D match, TRBD1 (5 bases). Trimming removed 2 bases from V and 2 bases from J, with 12 bases in between. Germline V gene data show CDR1 as SGHVS and CDR2 as FQNEAQ. This CDR3 is built from 15 residues. The CDR3 DNA follows: TGTGCCAGCAGCTTAATACAGGCACCTAACACTGAAGCTTTCTTT. Translated, it gives CASSLIQAPNTEAFF.

The V call is TRBV7-8, the J call TRBJ1-3, with 11 positions matching TRBD1. J was trimmed by 4 bases and V by 4 bases; bases with no gene match: 6. This CDR3 spans 16 amino acids. Looked up from germline, CDR1 is SGHVS and CDR2 is FQNEAQ. The CDR3 DNA reads TGTGCCAGCAGCTCAGGACAGGGGGCGGCAGGAAACACCATATATTTT. Translated, it gives CASSSGQGAAGNTIYF.

The chain uses TRBV5-5 and TRBJ1-2; D might be TRBD1 (5 bases). With 2 bases removed from V and 2 bases from J, the gap between germline ends came to 13 bases. The germline V gene has CDR1 SGHKS and CDR2 YYEKEE (reference sequence). The CDR3 consists of 15 residues. CDR3 DNA sequence: TGTGCCAGCAGCTTACCCGGGACGGAAAACTATGGCTACACCTTC. This codes for CASSLPGTENYGYTF.

This clone was counted a single time. The chain uses TRBV10-1 and TRBJ2-1; D is perhaps TRBD2 (5 bases). This CDR3 is built from 15 residues. Looked up from germline, CDR1 is WNHNN and CDR2 is SYGVQD (reference sequence). V was clipped by 3 bases and J by 4 bases, with 13 bases between them. This chain's CDR3 is CASSDLEGVYNEQFF. In DNA, the CDR3 is TGCGCCAGCAGTGACCTAGAGGGAGTTTACAATGAGCAGTTCTTC.

This chain uses TRBV30 with TRBJ1-2; possibly TRBD1 for D (6 bases). This CDR3 contains 14 residues. Germline CDR1 and CDR2: GTSNPN and SVGIG (reference sequence). The V and J ends lost 6 bases and 1 base respectively, with 15 bases between them. This CDR3 reads CACAPGQINYGYTF. DNA for the CDR3: TGTGCCTGTGCCCCCGGACAGATTAACTATGGCTACACCTTC.

The chain's CDR3 is CASSLSTSGSYEQYF. The CDR3 DNA reads as TGTGCCAGCAGTTTATCTACTAGCGGCTCCTACGAGCAGTACTTC. This chain joins TRBV27 and TRBJ2-7; 8 nucleotides align to TRBD2. The length of the CDR3 is 15 residues. The J segment lost 0 bases and the V segment lost 0 bases, leaving 1 base of the junction unmatched. The germline V gene encodes CDR1 MNHEY and CDR2 SMNVEV (reference sequence).

The chain joins TRBV6-6 to TRBJ1-1; D unclear. V dropped 6 bases and J dropped 6 bases, with 17 bases sitting between them. This CDR3 has 14 amino acids. The V gene's germline CDR1 is MNHNY and CDR2 SVGAGI (reference sequence). CDR3 in amino acids: CASSHLSEGPEAFF. CDR3 nucleotide sequence: TGTGCCAGCAGCCACCTTTCGGAAGGCCCTGAAGCTTTCTTT.

The chain has TRBV6-1 and TRBJ1-4; a weak D match, TRBD1 (6 bases). The CDR3 consists of 13 residues. The V end was cut by 1 base, the J end by 8 bases, with 8 bases between. Germline V gene sequence: CDR1 MNHNS, CDR2 SASEGT. Here the CDR3 reads CASSEEGEEKLFF. Here the CDR3 DNA reads TGTGCCAGCAGTGAAGAGGGGGAGGAAAAACTGTTTTTT.

The chain uses TRBV4-1 and TRBJ1-4, with D uncertain. CDR1 and CDR2 from the germline V gene are MGHRA and YSYEKL. The CDR3 loop spans 15 amino acids. V lost 6 bases to trimming and J lost 7 bases, with 18 bases between them. In nucleotides, the CDR3 is TGCGCCAGCAGTCGGACCACCCCTAGGAGTGAAAAACTGTTTTTT. Its translation: CASSRTTPRSEKLFF.

As to this clone: Mismatch with germline at one junction end may stem from a read error. V and J are TRBV27 and TRBJ1-1, with D possibly TRBD1 on 5 matching bases. In germline, CDR1 is MNHEY, CDR2 SMNVEV (reference sequence). The CDR3 extends over 13 amino acids. CDR3 DNA sequence: TGTTCCAGCACTGCGGGGGGTAACACTGAAGCTTTCTTT. Translation gives CSSTAGGNTEAFF.

CDR3 sequence: CASSPTGIPNTGELFF. CDR3 DNA sequence: TGTGCCAGCAGTCCCACAGGGATTCCAAACACCGGGGAGCTGTTTTTT. V is TRBV28 and J is TRBJ2-2, with a tentative D call TRBD1 (6 bases). Trimming left V 5 bases short and J 2 bases short, with 15 bases between. Per the germline V gene, CDR1 is MDHEN and CDR2 is SYDVKM. The CDR3 runs 16 residues.

The chain employs TRBV30 and TRBJ2-1; D is undetermined. Between the trimmed V and J ends, which lost 0 bases and 8 bases, there was a span of 14 bases. The CDR3 contains 14 residues. CDR1 is GTSNPN and CDR2 is SVGIG in the germline V gene (reference sequence). The CDR3 bases are TGTGCCTGGAGTGTCGCTAGTTATGGCGATGAGCAGTTCTTC. Translating gives CAWSVASYGDEQFF.

The chain uses TRBV28 and TRBJ1-1; TRBD1 might be the D (5 bases). The CDR3 has 14 amino acids. V was cut by 6 bases and J by 6 bases, with 17 bases left in between. Germline V lookup: CDR1 MDHEN, CDR2 SYDVKM. CDR3 sequence reads: CASSLRGASAEAFF. The CDR3 bases are TGTGCCAGCAGCCTCCGAGGGGCTAGTGCTGAAGCTTTCTTT. The full variable domain, rest sourced from reference TRBV28 and TRBJ1-1, is DVKVTQSSRYLVKRTGEKVFLECVQDMDHENMFWYRQDPGLGLRLIYFSYDVKMKEKGDIPEGYSVSREKKERFSLILESASTNQTSMYLCASSLRGASAEAFFGQGTRLTVV.

A single count supports this clone. V and J are TRBV4-1 and TRBJ2-3; D tentatively fits TRBD1 or TRBD2 (5 bases each). From germline, CDR1 is MGHRA and CDR2 YSYEKL. The CDR3 contains 17 residues. V was pared by 2 bases and J by 0 bases, with 15 bases between. The CDR3 nucleotides read TGCGCCAGCAGCCAAACTATGACAGAGGGCAGCACAGATACGCAGTATTTT. Translated: CASSQTMTEGSTDTQYF.

The CDR3, as DNA: TGTGCCAGCAGCTTGGGGCTAGCGGGAGCGGATACGCAGTATTTT. Its translation is CASSLGLAGADTQYF. The chain joins TRBV5-4 to TRBJ2-3; 10 bases agree with TRBD2. Per the germline V gene, CDR1 is SGHNT and CDR2 is YYREEE (reference sequence). The CDR3 is 15 amino acids. Trimming cost V 0 bases and J 6 bases; bases outside gene matches: 4.

The chain combines TRBV28 with TRBJ1-4, with D uncertain. The length of the CDR3 is 12 residues. Germline CDR1 is MDHEN and CDR2 is SYDVKM. V lost 5 bases, J lost 7 bases, and 8 bases lay in between. The CDR3 region is CASSPGGEKLFF. Here the CDR3 DNA reads TGTGCCAGCAGTCCAGGTGGTGAAAAACTGTTTTTT.

The chain carries TRBV28 and TRBJ1-4, with 9 bases aligning to TRBD1. Germline V lookup: CDR1 MDHEN, CDR2 SYDVKM. This CDR3 comprises 17 residues. The trim removed 3 bases at V and 2 bases at J, leaving 7 bases unmatched. CDR3 nucleotide sequence: TGTGCCAGCAGTTTGGGGGACAGGGTTTTCACTAATGAAAAACTGTTTTTT. Amino acid sequence: CASSLGDRVFTNEKLFF.

The rearrangement joins TRBV7-6 to TRBJ2-3; a possible D gene is TRBD1 (5 bases). CDR3 size: 13 residues. Germline CDR1 reads SGHVS; CDR2 reads FNYEAQ. The V and J ends lost 0 bases and 4 bases respectively, with 5 bases between them. The chain's CDR3 is CASSLAGPDTQYF. CDR3 coding DNA: TGTGCCAGCAGCTTAGCGGGGCCAGATACGCAGTATTTT.

The rearrangement uses TRBV4-1 and TRBJ1-1; no firm D call. The CDR3 totals 14 residues. V was pared by 4 bases and J by 2 bases, with 11 bases between. Germline loops: CDR1 MGHRA, CDR2 YSYEKL. DNA for the CDR3: TGCGCCAGCAGCCCGAGATCAGAAAACACTGAAGCTTTCTTT. Amino acid sequence: CASSPRSENTEAFF.

The sample holds one count of this clone. This sequence joins TRBV28 and TRBJ2-7; D gene ambiguous. Trimming removed 5 bases at V and 4 bases at J, with 15 bases between. Per the germline V gene, CDR1 is MDHEN and CDR2 is SYDVKM. The CDR3 totals 14 residues. CDR3 sequence reads: CASSPRAFGYEQYF. The DNA for the CDR3 is TGTGCCAGCAGTCCCCGGGCGTTCGGTTACGAGCAGTACTTC.